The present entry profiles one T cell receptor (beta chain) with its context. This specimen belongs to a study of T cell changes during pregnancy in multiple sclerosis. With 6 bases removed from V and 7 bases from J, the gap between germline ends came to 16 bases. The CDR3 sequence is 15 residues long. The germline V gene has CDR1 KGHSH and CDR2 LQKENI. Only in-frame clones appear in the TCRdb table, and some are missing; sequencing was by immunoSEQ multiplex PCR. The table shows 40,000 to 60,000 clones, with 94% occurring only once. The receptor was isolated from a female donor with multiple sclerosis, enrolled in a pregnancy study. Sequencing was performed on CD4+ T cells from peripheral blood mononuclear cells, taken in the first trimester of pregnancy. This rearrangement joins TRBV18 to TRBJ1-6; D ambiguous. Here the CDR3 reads CASSKEVEVNSPLHF. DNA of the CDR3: TGTGCCAGCTCGAAAGAAGTGGAGGTAAATTCACCCCTCCACTTT.